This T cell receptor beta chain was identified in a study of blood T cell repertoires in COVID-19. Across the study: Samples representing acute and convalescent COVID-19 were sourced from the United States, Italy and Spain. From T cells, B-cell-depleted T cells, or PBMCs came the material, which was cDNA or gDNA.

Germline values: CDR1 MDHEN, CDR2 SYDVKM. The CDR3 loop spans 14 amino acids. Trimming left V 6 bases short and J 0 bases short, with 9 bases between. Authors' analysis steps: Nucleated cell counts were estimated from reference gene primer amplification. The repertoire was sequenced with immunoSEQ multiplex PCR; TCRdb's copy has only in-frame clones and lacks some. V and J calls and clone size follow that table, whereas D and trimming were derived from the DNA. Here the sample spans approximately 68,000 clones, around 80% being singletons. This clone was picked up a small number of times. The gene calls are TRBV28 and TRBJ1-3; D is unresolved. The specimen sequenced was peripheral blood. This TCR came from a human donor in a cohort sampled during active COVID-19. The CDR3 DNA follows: TGTGCCAGCAGCGGAGTCAGCTCTGGAAACACCATATATTTT. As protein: CASSGVSSGNTIYF.